These 28 T cell receptor beta chains came from one sample sequenced in a study of coeliac disease (dated by TCRdb to 2021 to 2024). The library was produced with the immunoSEQ multiplex PCR assay. The source is immuneACCESS, and TCRdb retained only in-frame sequences with V and J called. Part of the clones is not carried over; for the studies checked, unresolved V genes explain less than half of this, and the remainder is unexplained. The sample table contains around 5,700 clones; only one count was recorded for around 62% of them. 7.5% to 10% of the sample is held by the ten biggest clonotypes. Material for sequencing was lymphocytes from the gut lamina propria. This sample's cell subset or site label indicates: lamina propria cell (LPC) fraction of small intestinal biopsy. The receptor source for this set is a man between 65 and 85 years old with active celiac disease.

This clone was detected only a few times. The V and J genes are TRBV7-2 and TRBJ2-1, with TRBD1 identical over 9 bases. CDR1 is SGHTA and CDR2 is FQGNSA in the germline V gene. The CDR3 totals 16 residues. V gave up 1 base and J gave up 6 bases; unmatched junction bases: 7. In nucleotides, the CDR3 is TGTGCCAGCAGCTTAGATGGACAGGGGAGTTTCAATGAGCAGTTCTTC. It codes for CASSLDGQGSFNEQFF.

This chain connects TRBV7-2 to TRBJ2-5; D perhaps matches TRBD2 (8 bases). The CDR3 has 15 residues. Per germline, CDR1 SGHTA and CDR2 FQGNSA. V was clipped by 7 bases and J by 2 bases, with 17 bases between them. The CDR3 DNA is TGTGCCAGCACCCGACAGGGCGGGGGGCAAGAGACCCAGTACTTC. It encodes CASTRQGGGQETQYF.

This chain uses TRBV4-2 with TRBJ2-7; 11 bases match TRBD2. In germline, CDR1 is LGHNA, CDR2 YNFKEQ. This CDR3 contains 18 residues. Trimming removed 4 bases from V and 3 bases from J; junction bases left unmatched: 14. The CDR3 region is CASSLTSPRLAGSYEQYF. In DNA form, the CDR3 reads TGTGCCAGCAGCCTAACCAGCCCTAGACTAGCGGGGAGCTACGAGCAGTACTTC.

This clone was detected only once. This rearrangement joins TRBV19 to TRBJ2-3; D perhaps matches TRBD2 (6 bases). CDR1 is LNHDA, CDR2 SQIVND, per germline (reference sequence). This CDR3 has 17 residues. Trimming removed 4 bases at V and 4 bases at J, with 21 bases between. The DNA for the CDR3 is TGTGCCAGTAGTAGTGAAGGTCCTAGCGCGCTGCCAGATACGCAGTATTTT. Residues: CASSSEGPSALPDTQYF.

This sequence joins TRBV4-2 and TRBJ2-1; D gene ambiguous. V lost 2 bases to trimming and J lost 8 bases, with 16 bases between them. The germline V gene encodes CDR1 LGHNA and CDR2 YNFKEQ. This CDR3 has 15 residues. CDR3 bases: TGTGCCAGCAGCCAAAGCCGATCCCCCCTCGATGAGCAGTTCTTC. As protein: CASSQSRSPLDEQFF.

The rearrangement uses TRBV10-3 and TRBJ2-6; possibly TRBD1 for D (6 bases). This CDR3 is 14 amino acids long. Germline CDR1 is ENHRY and CDR2 is SYGVKD. Trimming removed 6 bases at V and 4 bases at J, with 10 bases between. As DNA, the CDR3 is TGTGCCATCAGCCCAGGGACAGGGGCCAACGTCCTGACTTTC. Translated, it gives CAISPGTGANVLTF.

The chain combines TRBV5-6 with TRBJ1-1, with TRBD1 as a possible D gene (6 bases). Germline V lookup: CDR1 SGHDT, CDR2 YYEEEE. The CDR3 extends over 15 amino acids. Trimming pared 0 bases from V and 3 bases from J, leaving 12 bases between. CDR3 DNA sequence: TGTGCCAGCAGCTTGGTCCGGGGGGCGCACACTGAAGCTTTCTTT. It specifies CASSLVRGAHTEAFF.

The chain carries TRBV7-3 and TRBJ1-2; D is unresolved. The CDR3 sequence is 15 residues long. Germline V gene lookup returns CDR1 SGHTA and CDR2 FQGTGA. V was trimmed by 5 bases and J by 4 bases, leaving 17 bases between them. The chain's CDR3 is CASSPDSGSFYGYTF. CDR3 in DNA: TGTGCCAGCAGCCCGGACTCGGGGTCTTTCTATGGCTACACCTTC.

CDR3 loop: CATSRTAGTYEQYF. DNA of the CDR3: TGTGCCACATCGAGGACGGCGGGAACCTACGAGCAGTACTTC. The rearrangement links TRBV10-3 to TRBJ2-7, with D perhaps matching TRBD2 (6 bases). CDR3 size: 14 residues. The germline gives CDR1 ENHRY, CDR2 SYGVKD. The V end lost 10 bases, the J end lost 2 bases, and 18 bases lay between the germline ends.

The chain links TRBV27 to TRBJ2-7; D is uncertain. The CDR3 contains 11 residues. The V end was cut by 6 bases, the J end by 3 bases, with 6 bases between. Germline lookup yields CDR1 MNHEY and CDR2 SMNVEV (reference sequence). Written as DNA, the CDR3 is TGTGCCAGCAGCAGTAACTACGAGCAGTACTTC. Encoded protein: CASSSNYEQYF.

This chain connects TRBV28 to TRBJ1-4, with 10 bases that match TRBD1. The germline V gene has CDR1 MDHEN and CDR2 SYDVKM. Germline trimming cut 5 bases from V and 0 bases from J; bases unmatched to any gene: 6. This CDR3 has 17 amino acids. In nucleotides, the CDR3 is TGTGCCAGCAGTGGGCCGGGACAGGGGACAACTAATGAAAAACTGTTTTTT. Its translation is CASSGPGQGTTNEKLFF.

As for this clone: One end of the junction is discordant with germline, which a read error may explain. The chain carries TRBV18 and TRBJ2-3, with TRBD2 identical over 13 bases. There are 16 residues in the CDR3. The germline CDR1 and CDR2 sequences are KGHSH and LQKENI. CDR3 nucleotides: TGTGCCAGCTCTCCACTAGCGGGAGGGCTAACAGATACGCAGTATTTT. Protein product: CASSPLAGGLTDTQYF.

The V gene is TRBV7-3, the J gene TRBJ2-2; D gene ambiguous. Germline loops: CDR1 SGHTA, CDR2 FQGTGA. The CDR3 loop spans 16 amino acids. Trimming pared 8 bases from V and 1 base from J, leaving 17 bases between. The CDR3 DNA reads TGTGCCAGCGCCTCCCCCGACACTTTGAACACCGGGGAGCTGTTTTTT. Encoded protein: CASASPDTLNTGELFF.

This clone is termed medium-sized. The chain carries TRBV18 and TRBJ1-3; D uncertain. CDR3 length: 13 residues. Germline-derived CDR1 and CDR2 are KGHSH and LQKENI. V gave up 3 bases and J gave up 8 bases, with 11 bases separating them. The CDR3 is CASSPGEGYTIYF. The CDR3 DNA follows: TGTGCCAGCTCACCCGGGGAAGGATACACCATATATTTT.

The chain joins TRBV21-1 to TRBJ2-7; TRBD1 is taken as the D call from the table, unchecked against the DNA. TRBV21-1 is a documented pseudogene. The CDR3 has 14 amino acids. This chain's CDR3 is CASSKDDRYYEQYF. The DNA of the CDR3 is TGTGCCAGCAGCAAAGATGACAGGTATTACGAGCAGTACTTC.

Points on this clone: The sample holds other DNA sequences that translate to the same CDR3. The V call is TRBV28, the J call TRBJ1-2; D is possibly TRBD1 (5 bases). Trimming removed 5 bases at V and 2 bases at J, with 6 bases between. Germline values: CDR1 MDHEN, CDR2 SYDVKM. The CDR3 is 12 amino acids. CDR3 protein: CASSRQNYGYTF. CDR3 nucleotide sequence: TGTGCCAGCAGTCGACAGAACTATGGCTACACCTTC.

This clone showed up just a few times. The chain combines TRBV28 with TRBJ1-5, with no clear D. The germline CDR1 and CDR2 sequences are MDHEN and SYDVKM. The CDR3 length is 15 residues. Trimming removed 3 bases from V and 0 bases from J, with 9 bases in between. The CDR3: CASSFSYNSNQPQHF. The CDR3 DNA is TGTGCCAGCAGTTTTTCCTATAATAGCAATCAGCCCCAGCATTTT.

V is TRBV5-6 and J is TRBJ1-6; 8 nucleotides line up with TRBD1. The CDR3 is 15 residues long. Germline V gene sequence: CDR1 SGHDT, CDR2 YYEEEE. The junction had 2 bases not matched to a gene; V was cut back by 0 bases and J by 6 bases. As DNA, the CDR3 is TGTGCCAGCAGCTTGGCCCAGGGGGCTAATTCACCCCTCCACTTT. Translated, it gives CASSLAQGANSPLHF.

This clone was seen only a few times. The chain couples TRBV11-2 to TRBJ1-1, with 7 bases fitting TRBD1. Germline-derived CDR1 and CDR2 are SGHAT and FQNNGV. This CDR3 contains 13 residues. V trimming: 5 bases; J trimming: 7 bases; junction bases outside the gene matches: 7. The CDR3 coding sequence is TGTGCCAGCAGCGCGGGGACAGCTCTTGAAGCTTTCTTT. This gives the protein CASSAGTALEAFF. Full variable domain (rest looked up from reference TRBV11-2 and TRBJ1-1): EAGVAQSPRYKIIEKRQSVAFWCNPISGHATLYWYQQILGQGPKLLIQFQNNGVVDDSQLPKDRFSAERLKGVDSTLKIQPAKLEDSAVYLCASSAGTALEAFFGQGTRLTVV.

J is TRBJ2-2 and V is TRBV10-3, with D maybe TRBD2 (8 bases). V shed 5 bases and J shed 1 base, with 14 bases lying between them. Germline values: CDR1 ENHRY, CDR2 SYGVKD. The CDR3 contains 16 residues. DNA for the CDR3: TGTGCCATCAGTCGGGAGGGGGCGATGAACACCGGGGAGCTGTTTTTT. This translates into CAISREGAMNTGELFF.

V is TRBV6-1 and J is TRBJ2-5; D unclear. Germline V gives CDR1 MNHNS, CDR2 SASEGT. V was pared by 6 bases and J by 5 bases, with 10 bases between. This CDR3 spans 12 amino acids. The chain's CDR3 is CASRAPLETQYF. The DNA of the CDR3 is TGTGCCAGCAGGGCCCCTTTGGAGACCCAGTACTTC.

The chain has TRBV27 and TRBJ2-1; maybe TRBD2 (6 bases). The CDR3 length is 16 residues. Germline assignment: CDR1 MNHEY and CDR2 SMNVEV (reference sequence). V shed 6 bases and J shed 5 bases, with 20 bases lying between them. CDR3 protein: CASSSRRGRNDNEQFF. CDR3 nucleotides: TGTGCCAGCAGCTCGAGGAGGGGACGTAACGACAATGAGCAGTTCTTC.

V is TRBV9 and J is TRBJ2-2; 9 nucleotides match TRBD2. The CDR3 runs to 15 residues. J gave up 5 bases and V 3 bases, and 5 bases lay outside the gene matches. CDR1 is SGDLS and CDR2 is YYNGEE in the germline V gene. CDR3 residues: CASSGSSGVTGELFF. As DNA, the CDR3 is TGTGCCAGCAGCGGCTCTAGCGGGGTGACCGGGGAGCTGTTTTTT. Full variable domain (outside the CDR3, taken from reference TRBV9 and TRBJ2-2): DSGVTQTPKHLITATGQRVTLRCSPRSGDLSVYWYQQSLDQGLQFLIQYYNGEERAKGNILERFSAQQFPDLHSELNLSSLELGDSALYFCASSGSSGVTGELFFGEGSRLTVL.

The table lists this clone with a count of one. Written as DNA, the CDR3 is TGTGCCTGGAGCCTTGTTCGGGGCTCTGGAAACACCATATATTTT. It specifies CAWSLVRGSGNTIYF. V usage is TRBV30 and J usage is TRBJ1-3; D not certain. Germline loops: CDR1 GTSNPN, CDR2 SVGIG (reference sequence). The CDR3 is made up of 15 amino acids. V shed 3 bases and J shed 0 bases, with 12 bases lying between them.

This clone has just a few counts. The chain is built from TRBV18 and TRBJ1-1; TRBD1 agrees at 7 bases. The CDR3 is made up of 15 amino acids. With 1 base clipped from V and 1 base from J, the junction kept 3 bases outside the gene matches. Germline CDR1 KGHSH, CDR2 LQKENI. The CDR3 loop is CASSPQGAKNTEAFF. The CDR3 region has the DNA TGTGCCAGCTCACCACAGGGGGCGAAGAACACTGAAGCTTTCTTT.

This sequence joins TRBV19 and TRBJ2-1; 7 bases match TRBD1. CDR3 length: 15 residues. Trimming removed 6 bases from V and 0 bases from J; junction bases left unmatched: 5. Germline V gene lookup returns CDR1 LNHDA and CDR2 SQIVND (reference sequence). This chain's CDR3 is CASSRRTGSYNEQFF. CDR3 bases: TGTGCCAGTAGCCGTCGGACAGGCTCCTACAATGAGCAGTTCTTC.

This rearrangement joins TRBV7-2 to TRBJ2-7, with D perhaps given as TRBD1 or TRBD2 (5 bases each). V lost 4 bases, J lost 0 bases, and 13 bases lay in between. CDR1 SGHTA and CDR2 FQGNSA come from the germline V gene. This CDR3 contains 15 residues. Here the CDR3 DNA reads TGTGCCAGCAGCTCAGCGGCAGACAGCTCCTACGAGCAGTACTTC. It encodes CASSSAADSSYEQYF.

The V call is TRBV28, the J call TRBJ1-5; no definite D call. The length of the CDR3 is 16 residues. Germline assignment: CDR1 MDHEN and CDR2 SYDVKM. Trimming removed 7 bases from V and 0 bases from J, with 16 bases in between. The CDR3 DNA reads as TGTGCCAGCACCCAGTTGGGCAGACATAGCAATCAGCCCCAGCATTTT. Protein: CASTQLGRHSNQPQHF. Based on the CDR3 plus reference TRBV28 and TRBJ1-5, the full variable domain is DVKVTQSSRYLVKRTGEKVFLECVQDMDHENMFWYRQDPGLGLRLIYFSYDVKMKEKGDIPEGYSVSREKKERFSLILESASTNQTSMYLCASTQLGRHSNQPQHFGDGTRLSIL.